This T cell receptor beta chain originates from a study of shared clonotypes between healthy human individuals. General study points: The sharing of 4.5% to 5% of naive CD4 clonotypes was seen across a few donors. Compared with memory subsets, naive subsets generally had larger estimated richness.

Note on this clone: Its cognate antigen is unknown.

CD4+ cells were split into CD45RA+ naive and CD45RA-negative memory subsets. Authors' analysis steps: Quality scores were absent from the junction-only immunoSEQ sequences, so filtering differed. Using immunoSEQ multiplex PCR, the repertoire was profiled, and TCRdb retains in-frame clones only, with some absent. V and J calls plus clone size are reproduced from that table; the DNA served to infer D and trimming. Among almost 750,000 clones listed, roughly 72% were seen once. Germline lookup yields CDR1 SGHRS and CDR2 YFSETQ. Trimming left V 0 bases short and J 3 bases short, with 4 bases between. There are 12 residues in the CDR3.

This clonotype was sampled from a woman aged 30 to 39 in good health. The sequenced sample consisted of memory CD4+ T cells sorted from blood. Sample subset: CD45RA-negative fraction. The rearrangement links TRBV5-1 to TRBJ2-7; D is undetermined. CDR3: CASSLDFYEQYF. The CDR3 coding sequence is TGCGCCAGCAGCTTGGACTTCTACGAGCAGTACTTC. The full variable domain, rest sourced from reference TRBV5-1 and TRBJ2-7, is KAGVTQTPRYLIKTRGQQVTLSCSPISGHRSVSWYQQTPGQGLQFLFEYFSETQRNKGNFPGRFSGRQFSNSRSEMNVSTLELGDSALYLCASSLDFYEQYFGPGTRLTVT.